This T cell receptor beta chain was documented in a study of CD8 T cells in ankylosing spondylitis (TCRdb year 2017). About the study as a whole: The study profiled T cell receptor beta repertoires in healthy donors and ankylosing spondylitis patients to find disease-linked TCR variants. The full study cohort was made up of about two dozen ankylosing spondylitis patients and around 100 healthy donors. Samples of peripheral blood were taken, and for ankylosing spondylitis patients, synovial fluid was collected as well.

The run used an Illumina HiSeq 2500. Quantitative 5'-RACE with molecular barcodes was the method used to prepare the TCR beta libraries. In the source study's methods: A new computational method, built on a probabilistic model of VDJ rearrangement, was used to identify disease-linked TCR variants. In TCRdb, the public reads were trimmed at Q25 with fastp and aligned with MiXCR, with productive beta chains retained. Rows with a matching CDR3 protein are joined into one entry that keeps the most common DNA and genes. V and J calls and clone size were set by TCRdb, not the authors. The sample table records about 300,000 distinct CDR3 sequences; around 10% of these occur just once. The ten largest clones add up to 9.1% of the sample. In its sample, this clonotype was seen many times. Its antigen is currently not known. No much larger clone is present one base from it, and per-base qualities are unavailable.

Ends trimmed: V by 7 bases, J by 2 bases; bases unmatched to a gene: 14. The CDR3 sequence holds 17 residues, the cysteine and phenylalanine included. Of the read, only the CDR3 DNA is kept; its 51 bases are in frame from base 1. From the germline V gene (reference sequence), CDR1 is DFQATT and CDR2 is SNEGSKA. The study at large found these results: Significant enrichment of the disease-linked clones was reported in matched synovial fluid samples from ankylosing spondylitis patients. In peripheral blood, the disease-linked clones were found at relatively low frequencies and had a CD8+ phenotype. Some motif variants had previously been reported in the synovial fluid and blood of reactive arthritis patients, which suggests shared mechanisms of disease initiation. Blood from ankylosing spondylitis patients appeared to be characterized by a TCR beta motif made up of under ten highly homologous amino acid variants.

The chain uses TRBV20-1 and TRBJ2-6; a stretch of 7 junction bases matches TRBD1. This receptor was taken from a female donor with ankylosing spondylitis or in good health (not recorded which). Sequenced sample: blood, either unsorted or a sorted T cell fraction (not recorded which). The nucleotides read TGCAGTGTCGCAATCGGCCGACAGGGTACTGGGGCCAACGTCCTGACTTTC. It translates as CSVAIGRQGTGANVLTF.